This TCR beta chain comes out of a study of beta chain features in type 1 diabetes. Study at large: Examination of sorted cells across all samples involved about 99 million cells.

Every participating donor gave one draw, a heparinised blood sample averaging approximately 120 mL. The authors obtained over 95% purity in all sorted populations. As to this clone: Its matching antigen is unknown.

Expressed TCRB transcripts were sequenced because the isolated RNA had all been reverse transcribed beforehand. Here immunoSEQ multiplex PCR was the method, and the copy in TCRdb shows in-frame clones only, minus some. The sample yields 330,000 or so clones, roughly 13% seen once. CDR1 ENHRY and CDR2 SYGVKD come from the germline V gene. The CDR3 totals 13 residues. V lost 8 bases and J lost 1, with 11 bases in between. The study, taken as a whole, reports: Type 1 diabetes patients had moderately but significantly shorter TCRB CDR3s in all four CD4+ subsets. VDJ junctions sequenced from type 1 diabetes patients showed fewer insertions and more deletions.

The clonotype was recovered from a woman under 30 with type 1 diabetes. The specimen sequenced was naive CD4+ T cells from blood. The genes are TRBV10-3 and TRBJ2-5; a possible D gene is TRBD1 (5 bases). CDR3 sequence reads: CAIGAGSQETQYF. CDR3 in DNA: TGTGCCATCGGGGCAGGAAGCCAAGAGACCCAGTACTTC.